These 27 T cell receptor beta chains were all obtained from the same sample, sequenced in a study of blood T cells in healthy people across ages. A second roughly 7 to 12 cycle PCR used barcoded and J-beta primers. In TCRdb, the 5' RACE reads were re-called with MiXCR into one record per CDR3 protein. Here the sample spans over a million distinct CDR3 sequences, 40% to 50% being singletons. The material sequenced was blood. These receptor sequences come from a woman aged 55-70 years in good health.

The J gene is TRBJ2-1, the V gene TRBV24-1, with 10 nucleotides matching TRBD2. Losses at the gene ends were 3 bases for V and 6 bases for J; bases not matched to a gene: 7. This CDR3 has 16 residues. From germline, CDR1 is KGHDR and CDR2 SFDVKD. In DNA form, the CDR3 reads TGTGCCACCAGTGATCCCTCTAGCGGGAGTTCCAATGAGCAGTTCTTC. Protein sequence: CATSDPSSGSSNEQFF.

Only one count was recorded for this clonotype. CDR3 in DNA: TGTGCCACCAGCAGAGATGGGCATGGGGAGACCCAGTACTTC. This translates into CATSRDGHGETQYF. V gene TRBV15 combines with J gene TRBJ2-7, with unresolved D. With the DNA end fitting TRBJ2-5 better, the J assignment may be wrong. From germline, CDR1 is LNHNV and CDR2 YYDKDF (reference sequence). This CDR3 is built from 14 residues.

This chain links TRBV5-5 with TRBJ1-2, with a tentative D call TRBD1 (5 bases). V lost 4 bases and J lost 12, with 22 bases in between. The CDR3 sequence is 14 residues long. Per germline, CDR1 SGHKS and CDR2 YYEKEE (reference sequence). Here the CDR3 DNA reads TGTGCCAGCAGCGTAACAGGTTCCAACACTGGGAACACCTTC. It specifies CASSVTGSNTGNTF. The whole variable domain, remainder taken from reference TRBV5-5 and TRBJ1-2, is DAGVTQSPTHLIKTRGQQVTLRCSPISGHKSVSWYQQVLGQGPQFIFQYYEKEERGRGNFPDRFSARQFPNYSSELNVNALLLGDSALYLCASSVTGSNTGNTFGSGTRLTVV.

This clonotype has more than one count but fewer than ten. The chain is built from TRBV10-3 and TRBJ1-1, with TRBD1 matching 9 bases. The CDR3 is 14 residues long. Germline values: CDR1 ENHRY, CDR2 SYGVKD. V was clipped by 6 bases and J by 5 bases; unmatched bases: 7. The CDR3 nucleotides read TGTGCCATCAGCGCAGCCGGGACAGGGACTGAAGCTTTCTTT. Translation gives CAISAAGTGTEAFF.

This clonotype was observed a few times. V usage is TRBV29-1 and J usage is TRBJ1-2; D is possibly TRBD1 (5 bases). Germline V gene data show CDR1 as SQVTM and CDR2 as ANQGSEA. This CDR3 comprises 12 residues. The V end lost 3 bases, the J end lost 9 bases, and 14 bases lay between the germline ends. The CDR3 DNA follows: TGCAGCGTTGAGTCGGGGCTCAGAAGCTACACCTTC. Residues: CSVESGLRSYTF.

The genes are TRBV4-1 and TRBJ2-7, with TRBD1 identical over 7 bases. The length of the CDR3 is 15 residues. Germline trimming cut 0 bases from V and 4 bases from J; bases unmatched to any gene: 6. CDR1 and CDR2 from the germline V gene are MGHRA and YSYEKL. The CDR3 DNA sequence: TGCGCCAGCAGCCAAGAGCGACAGGGACCTTACGAGCAGTACTTC. Translating it yields CASSQERQGPYEQYF.

The V call is TRBV6-6, the J call TRBJ2-5, with D possibly matching TRBD1 (6 bases). V was trimmed by 7 bases and J by 11 bases, leaving 23 bases between them. The CDR3 length is 14 residues. CDR1 is MNHNY, CDR2 SVGAGI, per germline (reference sequence). The CDR3 sequence is CASNPTGAKYGQYF. The CDR3 region has the DNA TGTGCCAGCAATCCGACAGGTGCTAAATACGGGCAGTACTTC.

This chain connects TRBV9 to TRBJ2-3; D possibly corresponds to TRBD2 (6 bases). Germline values: CDR1 SGDLS, CDR2 YYNGEE. Trimming stripped 0 bases from V and 2 bases from J, with 10 bases between. This CDR3 spans 15 amino acids. The CDR3 region has the DNA TGTGCCAGCAGCGTAGACGGGAGCCCCACAGATACGCAGTATTTT. Residues: CASSVDGSPTDTQYF.

This clonotype appeared a few times. The V gene is TRBV10-2, the J gene TRBJ2-5; D is ambiguous. This CDR3 contains 14 residues. CDR1 is WSHSY and CDR2 is SAAADI in the germline V gene. Trimming took off 5 bases at V and 3 bases at J, with 13 bases between the two ends. The CDR3 protein is CASSLTTPEETQYF. As DNA, the CDR3 is TGCGCCAGCAGTTTAACGACTCCAGAAGAGACCCAGTACTTC.

The genes are TRBV29-1 and TRBJ2-7; 9 bases fit TRBD1. The junction had 7 bases not matched to a gene; V was cut back by 1 base and J by 3 bases. Germline V CDR1 and CDR2: SQVTM, ANQGSEA. The CDR3 length is 15 residues. CDR3 coding DNA: TGCAGCGTTGAAGGTGCCGGGACAGGGATCTACGAGCAGTACTTC. As protein: CSVEGAGTGIYEQYF.

The CDR3 DNA follows: TGCGCCAGCAAGCCCTATGCGGGAGCGGTCACAGATACGCAGTATTTT. Protein: CASKPYAGAVTDTQYF. J is TRBJ2-3 and V is TRBV5-1; 7 nucleotides align to TRBD2. CDR1 and CDR2 from the germline V gene are SGHRS and YFSETQ. The trim removed 6 bases at V and 2 bases at J, leaving 12 bases unmatched. The CDR3 contains 16 residues.

The chain is built from TRBV20-1 and TRBJ2-6; TRBD2 matches at 12 bases. The CDR3 consists of 16 residues. With V trimmed by 6 bases and J by 1 base, 4 bases remained unmatched. Looked up from germline, CDR1 is DFQATT and CDR2 is SNEGSKA (reference sequence). CDR3 sequence reads: CSAETSGSSGANVLTF. The DNA of the CDR3 is TGCAGTGCCGAGACTAGCGGGAGTTCTGGGGCCAACGTCCTGACTTTC.

This clonotype has a handful of counts. This sequence joins TRBV27 and TRBJ1-6; D is unclear. CDR1 and CDR2 from the germline V gene are MNHEY and SMNVEV (reference sequence). V was trimmed by 6 bases and J by 7 bases, leaving 4 bases between them. The CDR3 loop spans 11 amino acids. This CDR3 reads CASSQNSPLHF. The CDR3 DNA sequence: TGTGCCAGCAGCCAAAATTCACCCCTCCACTTT.

The chain joins TRBV20-1 to TRBJ1-2; TRBD1 matches at 8 bases. Germline V CDR1 and CDR2: DFQATT, SNEGSKA (reference sequence). V was clipped by 1 base and J by 8 bases; unmatched bases: 9. The CDR3 totals 14 residues. The CDR3 bases are TGCAGTGCTAGAGTGCAGGGGGCCGGTGAAGGCTACACCTTC. Amino acids: CSARVQGAGEGYTF.

The rearrangement uses TRBV20-1 and TRBJ2-7, with 11 bases aligning to TRBD2. Germline CDR1 and CDR2: DFQATT and SNEGSKA (reference sequence). The length of the CDR3 is 15 residues. With 5 bases clipped from V and 4 bases from J, the junction kept 10 bases outside the gene matches. CDR3 protein: CSASLGTSGQYEQYF. CDR3 sequence (DNA): TGCAGTGCTTCGTTGGGGACTAGCGGCCAGTACGAGCAGTACTTC.

This chain connects TRBV4-3 to TRBJ2-3, with a weak D call TRBD2 (6 bases). With 0 bases removed from V and 6 bases from J, the gap between germline ends came to 19 bases. CDR3 length: 17 amino acids. CDR1 is LGHNA and CDR2 is YSLEER in the germline V gene. CDR3 residues: CASSQDGPGRGTDTQYF. CDR3 DNA: TGCGCCAGCAGCCAAGATGGTCCGGGCCGGGGGACGGATACGCAGTATTTT.

The genes are TRBV20-1 and TRBJ2-1, with D unresolved. The CDR3 extends over 14 amino acids. Trimming cost V 0 bases and J 3 bases, with 9 bases left between them. CDR1 is DFQATT, CDR2 SNEGSKA, per germline (reference sequence). CDR3 sequence (DNA): TGCAGTGCTAGAGAAATCGCCCACTACAATGAGCAGTTCTTC. It translates to CSAREIAHYNEQFF.

The V call is TRBV29-1, the J call TRBJ2-7, with unresolved D. The V end was cut by 4 bases, the J end by 6 bases, with 13 bases between. Per the germline V gene, CDR1 is SQVTM and CDR2 is ANQGSEA. The CDR3 has 12 residues. The CDR3 DNA reads TGCAGCGTTGGAGACCCTGTGGGCGAGCAGTACTTC. Translated: CSVGDPVGEQYF.

This clonotype was seen only a few times. A much larger clonotype is one base distant, so this may be a read error. This chain uses TRBV29-1 with TRBJ2-5; tentatively, D is TRBD1 (6 bases). CDR3 length: 11 amino acids. Looked up from germline, CDR1 is SQVTM and CDR2 is ANQGSEA. V lost 4 bases, J lost 11 bases, and 14 bases lay in between. The CDR3 DNA is TGCAGCGTTGCAGGGGCCAGAGAGCAGTACTTC. Translating gives CSVAGAREQYF. Full variable domain (outside the CDR3, taken from reference TRBV29-1 and TRBJ2-5): SAVISQKPSRDICQRGTSLTIQCQVDSQVTMMFWYRQQPGQSLTLIATANQGSEATYESGFVIDKFPISRPNLTFSTLTVSNMSPEDSSIYLCSVAGAREQYFGPGTRLLVL.

The rearrangement joins TRBV3-1 to TRBJ2-5; no definite D call. Germline V CDR1 and CDR2: LGHDT, YNNKEL (reference sequence). This CDR3 is 11 amino acids long. The V end was cut by 4 bases, the J end by 7 bases, with 7 bases between. CDR3 in DNA: TGTGCCAGCAGCCGTCGAGGGACCCAGTACTTC. Its translation: CASSRRGTQYF.

The chain has TRBV29-1 and TRBJ2-1; 9 positions agree with TRBD1. The CDR3 contains 15 residues. J gave up 4 bases and V 7 bases, and 11 bases lay outside the gene matches. Per the germline V gene, CDR1 is SQVTM and CDR2 is ANQGSEA. The CDR3 sequence: CSATSGTGPYNEQFF. CDR3 bases: TGCAGCGCAACCAGCGGGACAGGGCCTTACAATGAGCAGTTCTTC.

A remark on this clonotype: Its ends do not fully match the called genes, so a read error is possible. The V and J genes are TRBV18 and TRBJ2-7; D is uncertain. The germline CDR1 and CDR2 sequences are KGHSH and LQKENI. This CDR3 contains 13 residues. The CDR3 region has the DNA TGTGCCAGCCCACCGGAGTCCGCCTACGAGCAGTACTTC. Amino acids: CASPPESAYEQYF.

The chain has TRBV20-1 and TRBJ2-1; 7 bases are shared with TRBD2. The CDR3 totals 16 residues. J lost 0 bases, V lost 0 bases, and 5 bases had no gene match. Per germline, CDR1 DFQATT and CDR2 SNEGSKA (reference sequence). Here the CDR3 DNA reads TGCAGTGCTAGAGATCTTCCTAGCGGCTCCTACAATGAGCAGTTCTTC. Translated, it gives CSARDLPSGSYNEQFF.

The rearrangement uses TRBV10-3 and TRBJ1-6; D perhaps matches TRBD1 (6 bases). This CDR3 has 16 residues. Germline V gene lookup returns CDR1 ENHRY and CDR2 SYGVKD. The V end lost 5 bases, the J end lost 7 bases, and 18 bases lay between the germline ends. CDR3: CAISKDSQQVNSPLHF. The CDR3 region has the DNA TGTGCCATCAGTAAGGACAGCCAACAAGTAAATTCACCCCTCCACTTT.

In its sample, this clonotype was seen a few times. The V call is TRBV6-6, the J call TRBJ2-5, with 14 bases matching TRBD2. CDR3 size: 14 residues. Germline V gene lookup returns CDR1 MNHNY and CDR2 SVGAGI (reference sequence). V lost 8 bases, J lost 4 bases, and 3 bases stayed unmatched. CDR3 DNA sequence: TGTGCCAGCGGAGGACTAGCGGGAGGAGAGACCCAGTACTTC. Translating it yields CASGGLAGGETQYF.

This clonotype has only a few counts. This chain links TRBV7-3 with TRBJ2-1, with D perhaps TRBD1 (5 bases). The germline gives CDR1 SGHTA, CDR2 FQGTGA. This CDR3 has 16 residues. The V gene lost 7 bases and the J gene lost 2 bases, with 18 bases spanning the gap. CDR3: CASTMGLPGPYNEQFF. CDR3 nucleotide sequence: TGTGCCAGCACCATGGGGCTGCCTGGGCCCTACAATGAGCAGTTCTTC. Full variable domain (rest looked up from reference TRBV7-3 and TRBJ2-1): GAGVSQTPSNKVTEKGKYVELRCDPISGHTALYWYRQSLGQGPEFLIYFQGTGAADDSGLPNDRFFAVRPEGSVSTLKIQRTERGDSAVYLCASTMGLPGPYNEQFFGPGTRLTVL.

The V gene is TRBV27, the J gene TRBJ2-7, with D unclear. The CDR3 totals 13 residues. Germline CDR1 and CDR2: MNHEY and SMNVEV (reference sequence). Here the CDR3 DNA reads TGTGCTCAATCTAGTACGGATTCCTACGAGCAGTACTTC. This encodes CAQSSTDSYEQYF.